Listed below are T cell receptor beta chains from one sample, sequenced in a study of blood T cell repertoires in COVID-19. The protocol was immunoSEQ multiplex PCR, while the TCRdb copy is restricted to in-frame clones and leaves out a portion. Here the sample spans 150,000 to 160,000 clones, 65% to 90% being singletons. The sequenced material came from peripheral blood. The source is a woman aged 60 to 75 with COVID-19, enrolled during active disease. Each CDR3 is given with its conserved first and last residue. The D gene is left open where the match is weak. The size entry is marked missing in some rows and otherwise reads once, few, many or a size class.

abundance: NA
d_gene: TRBD1
j_gene: TRBJ1-2
v_gene: TRBV7-9
CDR3aa: CASSSDRAGYGYTF
CDR3nt: TGTGCCAGCAGTTCGGACAGGGCCGGGTATGGCTACACCTTC

abundance: NA
d_gene: NA
j_gene: TRBJ1-1
v_gene: TRBV5-6
CDR3aa: CASSPPEGDTEAFF
CDR3nt: TGTGCCAGCAGCCCACCCGAGGGAGACACTGAAGCTTTCTTT

abundance: NA
d_gene: NA
j_gene: TRBJ1-4
v_gene: TRBV5-8
CDR3aa: CASSLGLASYEKLFF
CDR3nt: TGTGCCAGCAGCTTGGGACTCGCGTCCTATGAAAAACTGTTTTTT

abundance: once
d_gene: NA
j_gene: TRBJ1-3
v_gene: TRBV29-1
CDR3aa: CSAPVGAGNTIYF
CDR3nt: TGCAGCGCCCCGGTAGGAGCGGGAAACACCATATATTTT

abundance: NA
d_gene: NA
j_gene: TRBJ1-1
v_gene: TRBV19
CDR3aa: CASSMSMNTEAFF
CDR3nt: TGTGCCAGTAGTATGTCCATGAACACTGAAGCTTTCTTT

abundance: NA
d_gene: NA
j_gene: TRBJ1-1
v_gene: TRBV9
CDR3aa: CASSARGGRNTEAFF
CDR3nt: TGTGCCAGCAGCGCCCGGGGAGGCAGGAACACTGAAGCTTTCTTT

abundance: NA
d_gene: NA
j_gene: TRBJ2-1
v_gene: TRBV11-3
CDR3aa: CASSSGISYNEQFF
CDR3nt: TGTGCCAGCAGCTCCGGGATTTCCTACAATGAGCAGTTCTTC

abundance: few
d_gene: TRBD1
j_gene: TRBJ1-3
v_gene: TRBV7-9
CDR3aa: CASSRGQGGNTIYF
CDR3nt: TGTGCCAGCAGCCGTGGACAGGGTGGAAACACCATATATTTT

abundance: NA
d_gene: NA
j_gene: TRBJ1-3
v_gene: TRBV6-2/TRBV6-3
CDR3aa: CASSSRSGNTIYF
CDR3nt: TGTGCCAGCAGTTCGAGGTCCGGAAACACCATATATTTT

abundance: NA
d_gene: NA
j_gene: TRBJ2-3
v_gene: TRBV4-1
CDR3aa: CASSQVAGATQYF
CDR3nt: TGCGCCAGCAGCCAAGTCGCAGGGGCGACGCAGTATTTT

abundance: NA
d_gene: NA
j_gene: TRBJ1-6
v_gene: TRBV6-5
CDR3aa: CASRRQENSPLHF
CDR3nt: TGTGCCAGCAGAAGACAGGAGAATTCACCCCTCCACTTT

abundance: NA
d_gene: NA
j_gene: TRBJ1-6
v_gene: TRBV18
CDR3aa: CASSPQTGNSPLHF
CDR3nt: TGTGCCAGCTCACCACAGACGGGGAATTCACCCCTCCACTTT

abundance: once
d_gene: NA
j_gene: TRBJ1-2
v_gene: TRBV18
CDR3aa: CASSPRDLESYGYTF
CDR3nt: TGTGCCAGCTCACCACGAGATCTGGAGTCTTATGGCTACACCTTC

abundance: NA
d_gene: NA
j_gene: TRBJ1-1
v_gene: TRBV5-5
CDR3aa: CASSLTGGTAVNTEAFF
CDR3nt: TGTGCCAGCAGCCTAACGGGCGGCACAGCGGTGAACACTGAAGCTTTCTTT

abundance: NA
d_gene: NA
j_gene: TRBJ2-7
v_gene: TRBV12-3/TRBV12-4
CDR3aa: CASSSLSYEQYF
CDR3nt: TGTGCCAGCAGTTCCCTCTCCTACGAGCAGTACTTC

abundance: NA
d_gene: NA
j_gene: TRBJ1-1
v_gene: TRBV7-9
CDR3aa: CASSPEAGGAEAFF
CDR3nt: TGTGCCAGCAGCCCCGAAGCGGGGGGAGCTGAAGCTTTCTTT

abundance: NA
d_gene: TRBD1
j_gene: TRBJ2-1
v_gene: TRBV19
CDR3aa: CASSIGQGAVEQFF
CDR3nt: TGTGCCAGTAGTATAGGTCAGGGGGCGGTTGAGCAGTTCTTC

abundance: NA
d_gene: TRBD2
j_gene: TRBJ2-1
v_gene: TRBV18
CDR3aa: CASSPPAGVSYNEQFF
CDR3nt: TGTGCCAGCTCACCACCGGCGGGGGTCTCCTACAATGAGCAGTTCTTC

abundance: NA
d_gene: NA
j_gene: TRBJ1-5
v_gene: TRBV27
CDR3aa: CASSGQSPQPQHF
CDR3nt: TGTGCCAGCAGTGGACAGTCCCCTCAGCCCCAGCATTTT

abundance: NA
d_gene: NA
j_gene: TRBJ1-1
v_gene: TRBV27
CDR3aa: CASSLSTGLRYTEAFF
CDR3nt: TGTGCCAGCAGTTTATCCACGGGGTTAAGATACACTGAAGCTTTCTTT

abundance: NA
d_gene: NA
j_gene: TRBJ2-2
v_gene: TRBV5-1
CDR3aa: CASRRGGSEGELFF
CDR3nt: TGCGCCAGCAGAAGAGGAGGTTCCGAGGGGGAGCTGTTTTTT

abundance: NA
d_gene: TRBD1
j_gene: TRBJ1-6
v_gene: TRBV5-1
CDR3aa: CASSLDGTANSPLHF
CDR3nt: TGCGCCAGCAGCTTGGACGGGACAGCCAATTCACCCCTCCACTTT

abundance: NA
d_gene: TRBD1
j_gene: TRBJ1-1
v_gene: TRBV12-5
CDR3aa: CASGLGLGQGGGKTEAFF
CDR3nt: TGTGCTAGTGGTTTGGGTCTCGGACAGGGTGGGGGAAAAACTGAAGCTTTCTTT

abundance: NA
d_gene: TRBD2
j_gene: TRBJ2-1
v_gene: TRBV29-1
CDR3aa: CSVDEGLAGGWDEQFF
CDR3nt: TGCAGCGTTGATGAAGGACTAGCGGGAGGATGGGATGAGCAGTTCTTC

abundance: NA
d_gene: NA
j_gene: TRBJ2-1
v_gene: TRBV29-1
CDR3aa: CSVEISVYNEQFF
CDR3nt: TGCAGCGTTGAAATTTCTGTGTACAATGAGCAGTTCTTC

abundance: few
d_gene: NA
j_gene: TRBJ1-2
v_gene: TRBV25-1
CDR3aa: CASSYRDTYGYTF
CDR3nt: TGTGCCAGCAGTTACCGGGACACATATGGCTACACCTTC

abundance: NA
d_gene: TRBD1
j_gene: TRBJ1-1
v_gene: TRBV2
CDR3aa: CASTRQGYTEAFF
CDR3nt: TGTGCCAGCACCCGACAGGGGTACACTGAAGCTTTCTTT